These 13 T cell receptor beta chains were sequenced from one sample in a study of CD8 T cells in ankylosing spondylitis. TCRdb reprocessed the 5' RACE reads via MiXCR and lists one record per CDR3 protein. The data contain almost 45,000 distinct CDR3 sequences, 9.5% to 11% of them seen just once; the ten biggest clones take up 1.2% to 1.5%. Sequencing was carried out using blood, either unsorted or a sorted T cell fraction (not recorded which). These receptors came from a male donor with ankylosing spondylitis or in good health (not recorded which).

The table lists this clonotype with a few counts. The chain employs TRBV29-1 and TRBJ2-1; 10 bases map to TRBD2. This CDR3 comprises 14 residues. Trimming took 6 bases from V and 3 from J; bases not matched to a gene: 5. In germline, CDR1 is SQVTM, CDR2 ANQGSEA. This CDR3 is CSVAGTSVYNEQFF. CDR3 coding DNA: TGCAGCGTCGCCGGGACTAGCGTCTACAATGAGCAGTTCTTC.

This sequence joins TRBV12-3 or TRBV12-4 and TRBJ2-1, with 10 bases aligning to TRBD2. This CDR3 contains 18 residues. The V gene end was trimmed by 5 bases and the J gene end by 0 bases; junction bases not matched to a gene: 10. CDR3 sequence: CASSPTSGPPSSYNEQFF. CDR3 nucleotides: TGTGCCAGCAGTCCGACTAGCGGGCCTCCTAGCTCCTACAATGAGCAGTTCTTC.

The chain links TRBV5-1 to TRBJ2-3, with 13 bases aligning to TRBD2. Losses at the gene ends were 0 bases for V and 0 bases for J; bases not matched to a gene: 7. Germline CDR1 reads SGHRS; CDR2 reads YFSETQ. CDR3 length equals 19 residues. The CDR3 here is CASSLVGTSGATSTDTQYF. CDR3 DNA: TGCGCCAGCAGCTTGGTGGGGACTAGCGGGGCGACTAGCACAGATACGCAGTATTTT.

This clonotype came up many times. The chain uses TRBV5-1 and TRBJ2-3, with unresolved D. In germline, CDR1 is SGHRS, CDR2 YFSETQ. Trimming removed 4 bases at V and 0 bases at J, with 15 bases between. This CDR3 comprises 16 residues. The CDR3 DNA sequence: TGCGCCAGCAGCCAGCAGGAAGATTTTAGCACAGATACGCAGTATTTT. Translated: CASSQQEDFSTDTQYF.

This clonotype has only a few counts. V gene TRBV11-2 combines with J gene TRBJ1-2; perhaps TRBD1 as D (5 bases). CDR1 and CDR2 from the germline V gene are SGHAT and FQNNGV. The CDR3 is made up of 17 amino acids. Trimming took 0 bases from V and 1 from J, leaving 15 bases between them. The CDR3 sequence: CASSLDQSAGLNYGYTF. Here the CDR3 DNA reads TGTGCCAGCAGCTTAGATCAGTCGGCAGGGCTTAACTATGGCTACACCTTC. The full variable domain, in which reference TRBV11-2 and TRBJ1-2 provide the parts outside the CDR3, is EAGVAQSPRYKIIEKRQSVAFWCNPISGHATLYWYQQILGQGPKLLIQFQNNGVVDDSQLPKDRFSAERLKGVDSTLKIQPAKLEDSAVYLCASSLDQSAGLNYGYTFGSGTRLTVV.

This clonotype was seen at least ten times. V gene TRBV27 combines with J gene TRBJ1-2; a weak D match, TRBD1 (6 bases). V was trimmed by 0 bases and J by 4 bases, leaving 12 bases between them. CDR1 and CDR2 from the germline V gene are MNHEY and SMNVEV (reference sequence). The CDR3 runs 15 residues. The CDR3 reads CASSLSVGAFYGYTF. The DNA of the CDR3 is TGTGCCAGCAGTTTATCGGTGGGGGCCTTCTATGGCTACACCTTC.

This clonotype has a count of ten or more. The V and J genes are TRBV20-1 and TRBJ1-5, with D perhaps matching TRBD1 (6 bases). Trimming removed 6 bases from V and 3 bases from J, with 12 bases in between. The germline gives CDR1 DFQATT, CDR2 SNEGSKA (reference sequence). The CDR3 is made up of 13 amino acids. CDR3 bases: TGCAGTGCCCAGACAGGTATCAATCAGCCCCAGCATTTT. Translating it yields CSAQTGINQPQHF.

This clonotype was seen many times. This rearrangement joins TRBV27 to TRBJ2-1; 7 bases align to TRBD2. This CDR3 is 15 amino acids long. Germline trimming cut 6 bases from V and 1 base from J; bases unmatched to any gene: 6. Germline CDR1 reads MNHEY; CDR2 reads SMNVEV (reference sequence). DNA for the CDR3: TGTGCCAGCAGGGAATGGGGGGGGTCCTACAATGAGCAGTTCTTC. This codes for CASREWGGSYNEQFF.

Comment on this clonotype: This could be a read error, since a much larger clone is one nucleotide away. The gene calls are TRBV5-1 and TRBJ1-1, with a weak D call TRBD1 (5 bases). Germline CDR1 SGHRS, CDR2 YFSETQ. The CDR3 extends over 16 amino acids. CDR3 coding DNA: TGCGCCAGCAGTCAATCGGACACCACCATGAACACTGTAGCTTTCTTT. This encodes CASSQSDTTMNTVAFF.

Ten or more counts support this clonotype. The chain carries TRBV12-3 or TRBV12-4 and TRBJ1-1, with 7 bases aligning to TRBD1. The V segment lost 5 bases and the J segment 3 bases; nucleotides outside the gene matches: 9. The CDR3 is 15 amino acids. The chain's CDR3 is CASSGNRGGYTEAFF. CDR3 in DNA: TGTGCCAGCAGTGGAAACAGGGGAGGGTACACTGAAGCTTTCTTT.

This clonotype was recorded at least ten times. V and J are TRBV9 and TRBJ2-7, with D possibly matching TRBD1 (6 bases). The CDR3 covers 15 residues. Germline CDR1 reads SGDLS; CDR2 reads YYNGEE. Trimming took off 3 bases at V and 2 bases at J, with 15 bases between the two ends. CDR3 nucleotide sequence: TGTGCCAGCAGCGAGGCACCGGACAGCACCTACGAGCAGTACTTC. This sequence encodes CASSEAPDSTYEQYF.

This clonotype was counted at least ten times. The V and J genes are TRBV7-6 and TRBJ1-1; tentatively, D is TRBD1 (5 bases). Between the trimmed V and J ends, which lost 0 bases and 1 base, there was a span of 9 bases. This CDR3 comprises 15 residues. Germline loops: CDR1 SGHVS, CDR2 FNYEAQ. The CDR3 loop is CASSLAPGQNTEAFF. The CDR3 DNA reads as TGTGCCAGCAGCTTAGCGCCAGGGCAGAACACTGAAGCTTTCTTT.

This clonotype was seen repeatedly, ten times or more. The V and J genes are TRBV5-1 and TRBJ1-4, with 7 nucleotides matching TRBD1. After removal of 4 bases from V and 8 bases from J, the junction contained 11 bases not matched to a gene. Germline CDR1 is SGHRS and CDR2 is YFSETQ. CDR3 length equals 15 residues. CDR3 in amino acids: CASSRGTDVGEKLFF. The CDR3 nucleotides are TGCGCCAGCAGCCGGGGGACAGACGTTGGCGAAAAACTGTTTTTT.